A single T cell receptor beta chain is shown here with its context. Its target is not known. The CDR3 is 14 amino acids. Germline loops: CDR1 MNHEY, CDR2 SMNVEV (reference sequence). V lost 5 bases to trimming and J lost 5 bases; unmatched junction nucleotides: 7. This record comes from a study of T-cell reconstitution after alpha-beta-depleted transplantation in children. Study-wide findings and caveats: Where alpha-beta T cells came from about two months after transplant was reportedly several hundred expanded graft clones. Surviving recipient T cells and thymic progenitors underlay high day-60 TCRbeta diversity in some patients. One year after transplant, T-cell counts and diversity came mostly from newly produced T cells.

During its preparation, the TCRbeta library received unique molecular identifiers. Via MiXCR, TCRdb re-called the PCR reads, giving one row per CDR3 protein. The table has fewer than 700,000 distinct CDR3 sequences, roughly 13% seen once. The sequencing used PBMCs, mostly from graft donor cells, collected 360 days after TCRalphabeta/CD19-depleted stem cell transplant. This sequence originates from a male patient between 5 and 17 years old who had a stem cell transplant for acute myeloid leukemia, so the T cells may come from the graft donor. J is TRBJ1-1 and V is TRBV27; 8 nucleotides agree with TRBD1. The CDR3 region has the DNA TGTGCCAGCAGTCCAGGGGGCAGAGTAACTGAAGCTTTCTTT. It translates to CASSPGGRVTEAFF.